Listed below are T cell receptor beta chains from one sample, sequenced in a study of PD-L1 blockade in urothelial cancer. TCRdb's table, derived via immunoSEQ multiplex PCR, lists solely in-frame clones and lacks some. Of tens of thousands of clones in the sample, less than 90% are singletons; the top ten hold roughly 8.3%. Source: PBMCs, taken around atezolizumab (anti-PD-L1) treatment. The receptors originated from a woman in her 70s with urothelial cancer. Both conserved end residues are part of each CDR3. The D gene is left open where the match is weak. Where a row states a size, it is once, few, many or the class of an expanded clone; other rows omit it.

j_gene | len | abundance | d_gene | v_gene | CDR3nt | CDR3aa
TRBJ2-4 | 13 | . | TRBD2 | TRBV4-1 | TGCGCCAGCAGCCAAGATAGCGGGAGTATTCAGTACTTC | CASSQDSGSIQYF
TRBJ2-5 | 14 | few | . | TRBV6-5 | TGTGCCAGCAGTCAACCAGGAGGAGCAGAGACCCAGTACTTC | CASSQPGGAETQYF
TRBJ2-7 | 15 | . | . | TRBV4-1 | TGCGCCAGCAGCCAAGCGGCTAGCGCTTCCTACGAGCAGTACTTC | CASSQAASASYEQYF
TRBJ1-3 | 14 | . | . | TRBV30 | TGTGCCTGGAGTGTAGAGGTCGGAGGAAACACCATATATTTT | CAWSVEVGGNTIYF
TRBJ1-2 | 14 | . | TRBD1 | TRBV2 | TGTGCCAGCAGAAACAACCCAGGGGGAACAAACTACACCTTC | CASRNNPGGTNYTF
TRBJ1-3 | 14 | . | TRBD1 | TRBV19 | TGTGCCAGTGGGGACAGGGCATCTGGAAACACCATATATTTT | CASGDRASGNTIYF
TRBJ2-1 | 14 | . | TRBD2 | TRBV5-6 | TGTGCCAGCAGCTCCGGACTAGCGGGGGATCGACTCTTCTTC | CASSSGLAGDRLFF
TRBJ2-2 | 12 | few | . | TRBV2 | TGTGCCAGCAGTCCGGTAGCCGGGGAGCTGTTTTTT | CASSPVAGELFF
TRBJ2-7 | 14 | . | TRBD2 | TRBV30 | TGTGCCTGGAGAGGGACTAGCGGCTCCTACGAGCAGTACTTC | CAWRGTSGSYEQYF
TRBJ2-7 | 16 | . | . | TRBV28 | TGTGCCAGCAGTTTACCCTCTAGGACCCTCGGGAACGAGCAGTACTTC | CASSLPSRTLGNEQYF
TRBJ1-3 | 17 | . | TRBD1 | TRBV5-1 | TGCGCCAGCAGCCCGGGACAGGGGGCGTTCTCTGGAAACACCATATATTTT | CASSPGQGAFSGNTIYF
TRBJ2-5 | 14 | . | . | TRBV5-6 | TGTGCCAGCACCGACCCCGGGGGGCTAGAGACCCAGTACTTC | CASTDPGGLETQYF
TRBJ1-6 | 19 | . | TRBD1 | TRBV19 | TGTGCCAGTAGTTTCCGGGCGGGGACAGCTAACCCGTATAATTCACCCCTCCACTTT | CASSFRAGTANPYNSPLHF
TRBJ2-1 | 16 | . | TRBD2 | TRBV7-8 | TGTGCCAGCAGCTTCAAGCCTAGCGGGAGGGCAAATGAGCAGTTCTTC | CASSFKPSGRANEQFF
TRBJ2-1 | 16 | . | . | TRBV5-1 | TGCGCCAGCAGCTTGGCCACGTACAGCTCCTACAATGAGCAGTTCTTC | CASSLATYSSYNEQFF
TRBJ2-1 | 15 | . | TRBD2 | TRBV6-1 | TGTGCCAGCAGTGAAATAGCGGGGGGGCCAAATGAGCAGTTCTTC | CASSEIAGGPNEQFF
TRBJ2-3 | 16 | once | TRBD2 | TRBV30 | TGTGCCTGGACTCTCGGACTAGCGGGAGGGCTAGATACGCAGTATTTT | CAWTLGLAGGLDTQYF
TRBJ1-2 | 13 | . | TRBD1 | TRBV13 | TGTGCCAGCAGTAGGGACAGGAACTATGGCTACACCTTC | CASSRDRNYGYTF
TRBJ1-5 | 13 | . | . | TRBV29-1 | TGCAGCGTTGAAATCCGGGAGGGGCAGCCCCAGCATTTT | CSVEIREGQPQHF
TRBJ2-7 | 14 | . | TRBD1 | TRBV6-6 | TGTGCCAGCAGTTACCAGACACAGGGGGTGGAGCAGTACTTC | CASSYQTQGVEQYF
TRBJ1-5 | 13 | . | . | TRBV19 | TGTGCCAGTAGTATGGCGGGAAGCCAGCCCCAGCATTTT | CASSMAGSQPQHF
TRBJ2-3 | 18 | . | . | TRBV13 | TGTGCCAGCAGCTTAGGCCTTGAGGGACTCAGGACGGGTGATACGCAGTATTTT | CASSLGLEGLRTGDTQYF
TRBJ1-1 | 17 | . | TRBD1 | TRBV5-4 | TGTGCCAGCAGCTTGTGGTTTGACGGACAGGAGGTCACTGAAGCTTTCTTT | CASSLWFDGQEVTEAFF
TRBJ2-1 | 19 | . | . | TRBV5-1 | TGCGCCAGCAGCTTTGACAGGGGGCTAGCGGGGGACTCCTACAATGAGCAGTTCTTC | CASSFDRGLAGDSYNEQFF
TRBJ1-2 | 15 | . | . | TRBV6-6 | TGTGCCAGCAGTTACTCGCCGACAGGCTTCGAGGGCTACACCTTC | CASSYSPTGFEGYTF
TRBJ2-1 | 17 | . | TRBD2 | TRBV27 | TGTGCCAGCAGTGGGATGCTAGCGGGGGGGCCCTACAATGAGCAGTTCTTC | CASSGMLAGGPYNEQFF
TRBJ2-7 | 16 | . | TRBD2 | TRBV5-5 | TGTGCCAGCAGCTTTAGAATAGCGGGAGAGGGTAACGAGCAGTACTTC | CASSFRIAGEGNEQYF
TRBJ1-1 | 19 | . | TRBD1 | TRBV4-2 | TGTGCCAGCAGCCAAGACCTTAGGGACAGGGGGCCTGCCAACACTGAAGCTTTCTTT | CASSQDLRDRGPANTEAFF
TRBJ2-7 | 12 | . | TRBD1 | TRBV11-2 | TGTGCCAGCAGATCACAGGGGTACGAGCAGTACTTC | CASRSQGYEQYF
TRBJ2-3 | 17 | . | TRBD2 | TRBV10-3 | TGTGCCATCAGTGACGCATTAGGGACTAGCGGCACAGATACGCAGTATTTT | CAISDALGTSGTDTQYF
TRBJ2-5 | 13 | . | . | TRBV2 | TGTGCCAGCACGGTCGCCACCCGGGAGACCCAGTACTTC | CASTVATRETQYF
TRBJ2-3 | 15 | . | TRBD2 | TRBV30 | TGTGCCTGGAGTCGTGGACTAGCGGGAAAAGATACGCAGTATTTT | CAWSRGLAGKDTQYF
TRBJ2-1 | 17 | . | . | TRBV7-9 | TGTGCCAGCAGCTTAGTCGGTGGGAGGGGGACTTACAATGAGCAGTTCTTC | CASSLVGGRGTYNEQFF
TRBJ2-1 | 15 | . | TRBD2 | TRBV5-6 | TGTGCCAGCAGCTCCCGGGGGGACTTCTACAATGAGCAGTTCTTC | CASSSRGDFYNEQFF
TRBJ2-3 | 15 | . | TRBD2 | TRBV5-1 | TGCGCCAGCAGCCGGGGGGGGGCGGGCACAGATACGCAGTATTTT | CASSRGGAGTDTQYF
TRBJ2-7 | 17 | . | TRBD2 | TRBV10-3 | TGTGCCATCAGTGCGACCGGGACTAGCGGGAGGTTACACGAGCAGTACTTC | CAISATGTSGRLHEQYF
TRBJ2-7 | 15 | few | TRBD2 | TRBV5-1 | TGCGCCAGCAGCACCGGGACTAGCGACTCCTACGAGCAGTACTTC | CASSTGTSDSYEQYF
TRBJ2-1 | 16 | . | TRBD2 | TRBV11-2 | TGTGCCAGCAGCTTAGTTAGCGGGGGGAGGAGGGATGAGCAGTTCTTC | CASSLVSGGRRDEQFF
TRBJ2-7 | 14 | . | . | TRBV28 | TGTGCCACCTGGACAAGCCCAAAGCACTACGAGCAGTACTTC | CATWTSPKHYEQYF
TRBJ2-5 | 14 | . | . | TRBV7-9 | TGTGCCAGCAGCTTAGCTGGGGCGTGGGAGACCCAGTACTTC | CASSLAGAWETQYF
TRBJ1-3 | 17 | few | . | TRBV5-1 | TGCGCCAGCAGCTTGACAGGCGCCGGGTATTCTGGAAACACCATATATTTT | CASSLTGAGYSGNTIYF
TRBJ2-3 | 14 | . | . | TRBV5-1 | TGCGCCAGCAGCTTGGTTGGGCAGTCAGATACGCAGTATTTT | CASSLVGQSDTQYF
TRBJ1-6 | 17 | few | TRBD1 | TRBV5-6 | TGTGCCAGCAGCTTGGCCACGGTGTCAGGGGGAAATTCACCCCTCCACTTT | CASSLATVSGGNSPLHF
TRBJ2-5 | 13 | . | TRBD2 | TRBV4-1 | TGCGCCAGCAGCCAGGGTAGCGGGGGACCCAATTACTTC | CASSQGSGGPNYF
TRBJ2-3 | 14 | . | TRBD1 | TRBV29-1 | TGCAGCGCCCGGACAGGCTCGCTCACAGATACGCAGTATTTT | CSARTGSLTDTQYF
TRBJ2-7 | 13 | . | . | TRBV12-5 | TGTGCTAGTGGTTTGCAGGGAACCTACGAGCAGTACTTC | CASGLQGTYEQYF
TRBJ2-7 | 14 | . | TRBD1 | TRBV9 | TGTGCCAGCAGCGCGGGACAGGTTGGCTACGAGCAGTACTTC | CASSAGQVGYEQYF
TRBJ2-2 | 17 | . | . | TRBV7-2 | TGTGCCAGCAGTTGGTCCGGGGGGCTGGGGAGCGCCGGGGAGCTGTTTTTT | CASSWSGGLGSAGELFF
TRBJ2-5 | 14 | . | TRBD2 | TRBV6-5 | TGTGCCAGCAGGGTACTTAGCGGGGCAGAGACCCAGTACTTC | CASRVLSGAETQYF
TRBJ2-7 | 18 | . | TRBD2 | TRBV5-1 | TGCGCCAGCAGCTTGGCCCGGGGACTAGCGGGAGTCTCCTACGAGCAGTACTTC | CASSLARGLAGVSYEQYF
TRBJ2-2 | 15 | . | . | TRBV4-2 | TGTGCCAGCAGCCAAGCCCCTAGCGACACCGGGGAGCTGTTTTTT | CASSQAPSDTGELFF
TRBJ2-7 | 13 | . | . | TRBV30 | TGTGCCTGGACACAACCGGGAGAATACGAGCAGTACTTC | CAWTQPGEYEQYF
TRBJ1-1 | 13 | . | . | TRBV6-1 | TGTGCCAGCAGAGACAGGAGGAACACTGAAGCTTTCTTT | CASRDRRNTEAFF
TRBJ2-7 | 14 | . | TRBD2 | TRBV2 | TGTGCCATCTCCCGGGACTACGACTCCTACGAGCAGTACTTC | CAISRDYDSYEQYF
TRBJ2-3 | 15 | . | . | TRBV5-6 | TGTGCCAGCAGCTTGGAAGGTTGGGGCCCAGATACGCAGTATTTT | CASSLEGWGPDTQYF